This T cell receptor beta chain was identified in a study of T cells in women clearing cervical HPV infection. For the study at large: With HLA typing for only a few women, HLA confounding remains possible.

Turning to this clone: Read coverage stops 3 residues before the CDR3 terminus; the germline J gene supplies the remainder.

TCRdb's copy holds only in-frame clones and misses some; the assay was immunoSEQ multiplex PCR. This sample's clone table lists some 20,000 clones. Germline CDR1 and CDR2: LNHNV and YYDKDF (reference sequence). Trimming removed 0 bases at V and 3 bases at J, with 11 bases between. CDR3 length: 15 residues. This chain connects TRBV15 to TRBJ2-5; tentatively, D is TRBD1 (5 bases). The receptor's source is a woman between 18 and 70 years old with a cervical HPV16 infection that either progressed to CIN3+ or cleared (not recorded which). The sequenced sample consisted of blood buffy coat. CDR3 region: CATSRDAGLEETQYF. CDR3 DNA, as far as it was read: TGTGCCACCAGCAGAGATGCAGGGCTGGAAGAGACC.